Presented here are 23 T cell receptor beta chains from one specimen sequenced in a study of shared T cell receptors in the human thymus. Sequencing used immunoSEQ multiplex PCR; TCRdb keeps in-frame clones, though not all of them. There are 640,000 or so clones in the sample; approximately 89% occur only once, and about 0.0094% lies in the top ten. This sample also appeared in a second study, on human thymus T cells.

The source material was thymocytes. These receptors came from a boy under two years old with a congenital heart defect.

This chain uses TRBV28 with TRBJ2-5; D perhaps matches TRBD1 (5 bases). Germline CDR1 reads MDHEN; CDR2 reads SYDVKM. The CDR3 length is 12 residues. CDR3 bases: TGTGCTATTGGACACACCCAAGAGACCCAGTACTTC. Its translation is CAIGHTQETQYF.

This rearrangement joins TRBV6-1 to TRBJ2-2, with TRBD1 matching 7 bases. Losses at the gene ends were 7 bases for V and 4 bases for J; bases not matched to a gene: 3. The CDR3 spans 13 residues. The germline V gene encodes CDR1 MNHNS and CDR2 SASEGT. CDR3 DNA: TGTGCCAGCATTACAGGGGTCACCGGGGAGCTGTTTTTT. Protein sequence: CASITGVTGELFF.

The chain employs TRBV7-2 and TRBJ2-1; 11 bases match TRBD2. This CDR3 is built from 16 residues. J was trimmed by 4 bases and V by 0 bases; bases with no gene match: 2. Germline V gives CDR1 SGHTA, CDR2 FQGNSA. CDR3 amino acids: CASSLASGGEYNEQFF. CDR3 nucleotides: TGTGCCAGCAGCTTAGCTAGCGGGGGGGAATACAATGAGCAGTTCTTC.

This chain links TRBV5-6 with TRBJ1-1; 7 bases line up with TRBD1. Germline V gives CDR1 SGHDT, CDR2 YYEEEE. V gave up 4 bases and J gave up 3 bases; unmatched junction bases: 6. The CDR3 runs to 14 residues. CDR3 sequence: CASSPGDRDTEAFF. DNA of the CDR3: TGTGCCAGCAGCCCTGGGGACAGAGACACTGAAGCTTTCTTT.

V usage is TRBV28 and J usage is TRBJ1-4, with 8 bases aligning to TRBD1. CDR3 length equals 14 residues. From germline, CDR1 is MDHEN and CDR2 SYDVKM. The J segment lost 8 bases and the V segment lost 1 base, leaving 3 bases of the junction unmatched. As DNA, the CDR3 is TGTGCCAGCAGTTTATCGGACAGGGACGAAAAACTGTTTTTT. Translated, it gives CASSLSDRDEKLFF. The variable domain in full, with the rest retrieved from reference TRBV28 and TRBJ1-4, is DVKVTQSSRYLVKRTGEKVFLECVQDMDHENMFWYRQDPGLGLRLIYFSYDVKMKEKGDIPEGYSVSREKKERFSLILESASTNQTSMYLCASSLSDRDEKLFFGSGTQLSVL.

This clone was counted a single time. The chain couples TRBV30 to TRBJ2-1; the D gene is possibly TRBD2 (6 bases). V lost 0 bases and J 8 bases, leaving 23 bases between the germline ends. Germline CDR1 is GTSNPN and CDR2 is SVGIG (reference sequence). The CDR3 length is 17 residues. CDR3 loop: CAWSVKRSPLAQHEQFF. CDR3 nucleotides: TGTGCCTGGAGTGTGAAGCGCTCCCCCCTAGCGCAACATGAGCAGTTCTTC.

This chain joins TRBV5-6 and TRBJ2-1; tentative D call: TRBD1 (5 bases). Germline-derived CDR1 and CDR2 are SGHDT and YYEEEE. Trimming removed 0 bases from V and 5 bases from J, with 12 bases in between. The CDR3 contains 15 residues. In nucleotides, the CDR3 is TGTGCCAGCAGCTTGGAACAGGTCAATGACAATGAGCAGTTCTTC. Protein product: CASSLEQVNDNEQFF. The variable domain in full, completed from reference TRBV5-6 and TRBJ2-1, reads DAGVTQSPTHLIKTRGQQVTLRCSPKSGHDTVSWYQQALGQGPQFIFQYYEEEERQRGNFPDRFSGHQFPNYSSELNVNALLLGDSALYLCASSLEQVNDNEQFFGPGTRLTVL.

The CDR3 is CASSGSLGTGLTYEQYF. The CDR3 DNA reads TGTGCCAGCAGCGGCTCCCTCGGGACAGGACTCACCTACGAGCAGTACTTC. The chain uses TRBV7-6 and TRBJ2-7, with 8 nucleotides matching TRBD1. The CDR3 is 17 residues long. The germline gives CDR1 SGHVS, CDR2 FNYEAQ. V was pared by 5 bases and J by 2 bases, with 14 bases of the junction left unmatched. Full variable domain (outside the CDR3, taken from reference TRBV7-6 and TRBJ2-7): GAGVSQSPRYKVTKRGQDVALRCDPISGHVSLYWYRQALGQGPEFLTYFNYEAQQDKSGLPNDRFSAERPEGSISTLTIQRTEQRDSAMYRCASSGSLGTGLTYEQYFGPGTRLTVT.

CDR3 region: CASSQRLGSPLHF. The CDR3 coding sequence is TGCGCCAGCAGCCAGAGACTCGGTTCACCCCTCCACTTT. J is TRBJ1-6 and V is TRBV4-1; D call uncertain. Germline-derived CDR1 and CDR2 are MGHRA and YSYEKL. This CDR3 contains 13 residues. V shed 3 bases and J shed 9 bases, with 9 bases lying between them.

CDR3 nucleotide sequence: TGTGCCAGCAGCAATTCCGGGACAGGACTTCAAGAGACCCAGTACTTC. It translates to CASSNSGTGLQETQYF. The chain links TRBV7-6 to TRBJ2-5; 8 bases line up with TRBD1. The germline gives CDR1 SGHVS, CDR2 FNYEAQ. Trimming cost V 5 bases and J 2 bases; bases outside gene matches: 10. CDR3 size: 16 residues.

This rearrangement joins TRBV7-6 to TRBJ2-5, with 7 bases matching TRBD2. The DNA matches TRBJ2-7 better at its end, which makes the J call doubtful. Germline CDR1 and CDR2: SGHVS and FNYEAQ. There are 14 residues in the CDR3. The DNA for the CDR3 is TGTGCCAGCAGCTTCGGCGGGAGCGATAGCGAGCAGTACTTC. This translates into CASSFGGSDSEQYF.

The chain uses TRBV5-4 and TRBJ1-2; 7 bases are shared with TRBD1. Unmatched junction bases numbered 15, after V lost 5 bases and J lost 2 bases. CDR1 SGHNT and CDR2 YYREEE come from the germline V gene (reference sequence). The CDR3 length is 17 residues. The CDR3 loop reads CASRNWVLTGANYGYTF. Written as DNA, the CDR3 is TGTGCCAGCAGGAATTGGGTGCTTACAGGGGCCAACTATGGCTACACCTTC.

This clone was seen only a few times. The chain couples TRBV6-6 to TRBJ2-1; D is perhaps TRBD2 (5 bases). The V end lost 7 bases, the J end lost 7 bases, and 20 bases lay between the germline ends. The germline gives CDR1 MNHNY, CDR2 SVGAGI (reference sequence). The CDR3 is made up of 15 amino acids. CDR3 amino acids: CASTRTRMVSNEQFF. The CDR3 DNA reads as TGTGCCAGCACTCGAACTAGGATGGTTTCTAATGAGCAGTTCTTC.

This clone showed up just once. This chain connects TRBV28 to TRBJ1-4; 8 bases agree with TRBD1. CDR1 is MDHEN, CDR2 SYDVKM, per germline. V lost 4 bases, J lost 7 bases, and 8 bases stayed unmatched. The CDR3 loop spans 15 amino acids. CDR3 sequence reads: CASSSDREFGEKLFF. CDR3 nucleotides: TGTGCCAGCAGTTCGGACAGGGAATTTGGTGAAAAACTGTTTTTT.

This chain uses TRBV23-1 with TRBJ2-1, with TRBD2 identical over 8 bases. TRBV23-1 is reported as an ORF; its role is uncertain. This CDR3 is built from 16 residues. With V trimmed by 1 base and J by 2 bases, 4 bases remained unmatched. The CDR3 DNA sequence: TGCGCCAGCAGTCAATTGGGCGGGAGGCCCTACAATGAGCAGTTCTTC. Protein product: CASSQLGGRPYNEQFF.

The chain uses TRBV28 and TRBJ2-7; D unresolved. Germline assignment: CDR1 MDHEN and CDR2 SYDVKM. The CDR3 is 12 residues long. The ends were cut back, 2 bases at V and 5 bases at J, with 7 bases in the middle. CDR3: CASSLTENEQYF. CDR3 nucleotides: TGTGCCAGCAGTTTAACAGAGAACGAGCAGTACTTC.

This chain uses TRBV7-2 with TRBJ2-7, with TRBD2 as a possible D gene (6 bases). The CDR3 is 16 amino acids. V was cut by 3 bases and J by 3 bases, with 18 bases left in between. From germline, CDR1 is SGHTA and CDR2 FQGNSA. In DNA, the CDR3 is TGTGCCAGCAGCTTCCCTGTGGGTAGCGGAAACTACGAGCAGTACTTC. Its protein product is CASSFPVGSGNYEQYF.

There are a few counts of this clone. The rearrangement joins TRBV4-1 to TRBJ2-4; TRBD1 might be the D (6 bases). The germline V gene has CDR1 MGHRA and CDR2 YSYEKL. The ends were cut back, 0 bases at V and 6 bases at J, with 21 bases in the middle. The CDR3 loop spans 18 amino acids. The CDR3 DNA reads as TGCGCCAGCAGCCAAGATTGGGGGCCTCTGACAGGACCAAACATTCAGTACTTC. This gives the protein CASSQDWGPLTGPNIQYF.

This chain links TRBV5-3 with TRBJ2-4, with D tentatively TRBD2 (5 bases). TRBV5-3 is identified as an open reading frame with a role that is uncertain. CDR3 length: 13 residues. Deletions cut 8 bases from V and 3 bases from J, with 12 bases between. As DNA, the CDR3 is TGTGCCAGCACATCAGGACTCAAAAACATTCAGTACTTC. This encodes CASTSGLKNIQYF.

The chain links TRBV4-3 to TRBJ1-1; D may be TRBD1 (5 bases). In germline, CDR1 is LGHNA, CDR2 YSLEER. V dropped 0 bases and J dropped 3 bases, with 23 bases sitting between them. The CDR3 spans 19 residues. CDR3 coding DNA: TGCGCCAGCAGCCAAGAAGGAGTCGGGGAGGGGATTGAGGACACTGAAGCTTTCTTT. As protein: CASSQEGVGEGIEDTEAFF.

The DNA for the CDR3 is TGTGCCATCAGTGAGGGGGTACTAGCGGGACCCTACAATGAGCAGTTCTTC. Amino acid sequence: CAISEGVLAGPYNEQFF. This chain uses TRBV10-3 with TRBJ2-1, with 10 nucleotides matching TRBD2. The germline V gene encodes CDR1 ENHRY and CDR2 SYGVKD. This CDR3 contains 17 residues. V shed 2 bases and J 2 bases; nucleotides not matched to a gene: 6.

This clone was counted between two and nine times. The V and J genes are TRBV4-3 and TRBJ2-7; tentatively, D is TRBD1 (6 bases). This CDR3 is built from 16 residues. V was shortened by 3 bases and J by 1 base, with 16 bases between the two germline ends. CDR1 and CDR2 from the germline V gene are LGHNA and YSLEER. The CDR3 region is CASSHEYRAESYEQYF. CDR3 DNA sequence: TGCGCCAGCAGCCATGAGTACAGGGCAGAGTCCTACGAGCAGTACTTC.

This rearrangement joins TRBV7-2 to TRBJ2-3; 7 nucleotides align to TRBD2. The germline gives CDR1 SGHTA, CDR2 FQGNSA. The CDR3 has 13 amino acids. V gave up 4 bases and J gave up 9 bases; unmatched junction bases: 7. CDR3 amino acids: CASSSVTSVTQYF. The CDR3 nucleotides are TGTGCCAGCAGCTCAGTTACTAGCGTCACGCAGTATTTT.